This T cell receptor beta chain was recovered during a study of technical replicates of blood from a handful of donors. Germline V CDR1 and CDR2: MGHRA, YSYEKL. The V segment lost 1 base and the J segment 7 bases; nucleotides outside the gene matches: 7. The CDR3 has 15 amino acids. Sequenced by immunoSEQ multiplex PCR; TCRdb stores in-frame clones only, minus some. Among more than 75,000 clones, roughly 94% were seen once, and the ten largest hold 0.24%. Sequenced: T cells isolated from PBMCs. The clonotype comes from a human donor in good health. The rearrangement links TRBV4-1 to TRBJ2-7; 10 bases match TRBD2. The CDR3 is CASSQVTSGMSEQYF. DNA for the CDR3: TGCGCCAGCAGCCAAGTTACTAGCGGGATGAGTGAGCAGTACTTC.